This is a list of T cell receptor beta chains from one sample in a study of shared clonotypes between healthy human individuals. Some clones are missing from TCRdb's copy, which holds only in-frame ones; the method was immunoSEQ multiplex PCR. The table includes some 550,000 clones, approximately 97% detected once. The sequencing input was naive CD4+ T cells sorted from blood. These receptors were taken from a woman aged 30 to 39 in good health. The CDR3 runs from the conserved cysteine through the conserved F or W. The order of the fields is V gene, clone size, D gene, J gene, CDR3 protein, CDR3 DNA. D genes are given only for firm matches. Size tells how often a clone was seen (once, few, many) or the class of an expanded clone, and some rows leave it out.

v_gene: TRBV28; abundance: NA; d_gene: TRBD2; j_gene: TRBJ2-5; CDR3aa: CASSYQLAGGGETQYF; CDR3nt: TGTGCCAGCAGTTACCAACTAGCGGGCGGGGGGGAGACCCAGTACTTC
v_gene: TRBV27; abundance: once; d_gene: TRBD1; j_gene: TRBJ1-2; CDR3aa: CASSLTRTGWVYGYTF; CDR3nt: TGTGCCAGCAGTTTAACCCGGACAGGTTGGGTCTATGGCTACACCTTC
v_gene: TRBV28; abundance: NA; d_gene: TRBD1; j_gene: TRBJ2-7; CDR3aa: CASSLFGTVYEQYF; CDR3nt: TGTGCCAGCAGTTTATTCGGGACAGTCTACGAGCAGTACTTC
v_gene: TRBV5-1; abundance: NA; d_gene: TRBD1; j_gene: TRBJ2-7; CDR3aa: CASSLTGQGSYEQYF; CDR3nt: TGCGCCAGCAGCTTAACGGGACAGGGTTCCTACGAGCAGTACTTC
v_gene: TRBV5-1; abundance: once; d_gene: NA; j_gene: TRBJ2-7; CDR3aa: CASSLGPGTISYEQYF; CDR3nt: TGCGCCAGCAGCTTGGGCCCCGGGACGATATCCTACGAGCAGTACTTC
v_gene: TRBV18; abundance: NA; d_gene: NA; j_gene: TRBJ2-7; CDR3aa: CASSPMAGYREQYF; CDR3nt: TGTGCCAGCTCACCAATGGCGGGATATCGCGAGCAGTACTTC
v_gene: TRBV5-1; abundance: once; d_gene: TRBD1; j_gene: TRBJ1-2; CDR3aa: CASSPYFLRQGDFYGYTF; CDR3nt: TGCGCCAGCAGCCCCTACTTCCTGAGACAGGGCGATTTCTATGGCTACACCTTC
v_gene: TRBV28; abundance: NA; d_gene: TRBD2; j_gene: TRBJ2-1; CDR3aa: CASSLGTSGRANTYNEQFF; CDR3nt: TGTGCCAGCAGTTTAGGGACTAGCGGGAGGGCCAATACCTACAATGAGCAGTTCTTC
v_gene: TRBV18; abundance: NA; d_gene: TRBD2; j_gene: TRBJ2-7; CDR3aa: CASSPNSGVSYEQYF; CDR3nt: TGTGCCAGCTCACCAAATAGCGGGGTATCCTACGAGCAGTACTTC
v_gene: TRBV20-1; abundance: NA; d_gene: NA; j_gene: TRBJ2-7; CDR3aa: CSARAGTEQYF; CDR3nt: TGCAGTGCTAGAGCAGGGACCGAGCAGTACTTC
v_gene: TRBV28; abundance: NA; d_gene: TRBD2; j_gene: TRBJ2-1; CDR3aa: CASRAGLPYNEQFF; CDR3nt: TGTGCCAGCAGAGCGGGACTGCCCTACAATGAGCAGTTCTTC
v_gene: TRBV2; abundance: few; d_gene: NA; j_gene: TRBJ2-4; CDR3aa: CATKREVAKNIQYF; CDR3nt: TGTGCCACCAAACGAGAAGTAGCCAAAAACATTCAGTACTTC
v_gene: TRBV2; abundance: NA; d_gene: TRBD2; j_gene: TRBJ2-1; CDR3aa: CASSRTSGSWNEQFF; CDR3nt: TGTGCCAGCAGCCGTACTAGCGGGAGCTGGAATGAGCAGTTCTTC
v_gene: TRBV25-1; abundance: NA; d_gene: NA; j_gene: TRBJ2-7; CDR3aa: CASSETGKDEQYF; CDR3nt: TGTGCCAGCAGTGAAACGGGCAAGGACGAGCAGTACTTC
v_gene: TRBV5-1; abundance: NA; d_gene: NA; j_gene: TRBJ2-2; CDR3aa: CASSLGGGSNTGELFF; CDR3nt: TGCGCCAGCAGCTTGGGTGGTGGTTCCAACACCGGGGAGCTGTTTTTT
v_gene: TRBV7-8; abundance: NA; d_gene: NA; j_gene: TRBJ1-5; CDR3aa: CASSYRAGAGNQPQHF; CDR3nt: TGTGCCAGCAGCTACCGCGCAGGCGCGGGCAATCAGCCCCAGCATTTT
v_gene: TRBV7-8; abundance: NA; d_gene: NA; j_gene: TRBJ1-2; CDR3aa: CASSESEELGYGYTF; CDR3nt: TGTGCCAGCAGCGAAAGTGAGGAACTAGGCTATGGCTACACCTTC
v_gene: TRBV4-1; abundance: NA; d_gene: TRBD2; j_gene: TRBJ2-5; CDR3aa: CASSQLKASGSGWEQYF; CDR3nt: TGCGCCAGCAGCCAATTGAAGGCTAGCGGGAGCGGATGGGAGCAGTACTTC
v_gene: TRBV15; abundance: NA; d_gene: NA; j_gene: TRBJ1-5; CDR3aa: CATSSLFNQPQHF; CDR3nt: TGTGCCACCAGCAGTCTTTTCAATCAGCCCCAGCATTTT
v_gene: TRBV7-9; abundance: NA; d_gene: NA; j_gene: TRBJ1-1; CDR3aa: CASSLVDDTEAFF; CDR3nt: TGTGCCAGCAGCTTAGTTGACGACACTGAAGCTTTCTTT
v_gene: TRBV28; abundance: NA; d_gene: NA; j_gene: TRBJ1-1; CDR3aa: CASNVRAMNTEAFF; CDR3nt: TGTGCCAGCAACGTCAGGGCCATGAACACTGAAGCTTTCTTT
v_gene: TRBV5-1; abundance: NA; d_gene: NA; j_gene: TRBJ1-1; CDR3aa: CASSLARLNTEAFF; CDR3nt: TGCGCCAGCAGCTTGGCGAGACTGAACACTGAAGCTTTCTTT
v_gene: TRBV19; abundance: NA; d_gene: NA; j_gene: TRBJ1-5; CDR3aa: CASSIPHTRGVLNQPQHF; CDR3nt: TGTGCCAGTAGTATCCCCCATACCCGGGGGGTCCTAAATCAGCCCCAGCATTTT
v_gene: TRBV20-1; abundance: once; d_gene: NA; j_gene: TRBJ1-1; CDR3aa: CSASKGLSAFF; CDR3nt: TGCAGTGCTAGTAAGGGGCTTTCAGCTTTCTTT
v_gene: TRBV18; abundance: once; d_gene: TRBD1; j_gene: TRBJ2-7; CDR3aa: CASSEGQPNYEQYF; CDR3nt: TGTGCCAGCTCCGAGGGACAGCCTAACTACGAGCAGTACTTC
v_gene: TRBV14; abundance: NA; d_gene: NA; j_gene: TRBJ2-3; CDR3aa: CASSQESLFSTDTQYF; CDR3nt: TGTGCCAGCAGCCAAGAGAGCTTATTTAGCACAGATACGCAGTATTTT
v_gene: TRBV5-1; abundance: NA; d_gene: TRBD1; j_gene: TRBJ1-1; CDR3aa: CASSLVSGGSTEAFF; CDR3nt: TGCGCCAGCAGCTTGGTTTCAGGGGGCAGCACTGAAGCTTTCTTT
v_gene: TRBV5-5; abundance: NA; d_gene: NA; j_gene: TRBJ2-5; CDR3aa: CASSPQETQYF; CDR3nt: TGTGCCAGCAGCCCACAAGAGACCCAGTACTTC
v_gene: TRBV6-5; abundance: NA; d_gene: NA; j_gene: TRBJ2-7; CDR3aa: CASSYSGGRDEQYF; CDR3nt: TGTGCCAGCAGTTACTCTGGCGGCAGGGACGAGCAGTACTTC
v_gene: TRBV5-1; abundance: NA; d_gene: TRBD2; j_gene: TRBJ2-5; CDR3aa: CASSPTLGGETQYF; CDR3nt: TGCGCCAGCAGCCCCACCCTGGGAGGGGAGACCCAGTACTTC
v_gene: TRBV7-9; abundance: NA; d_gene: NA; j_gene: TRBJ1-5; CDR3aa: CASSPPNQPQHF; CDR3nt: TGTGCCAGCAGCCCTCCCAATCAGCCCCAGCATTTT
v_gene: TRBV2; abundance: NA; d_gene: NA; j_gene: TRBJ1-5; CDR3aa: CASSPGRRGHNQPQHF; CDR3nt: TGTGCCAGCAGCCCTGGGAGGAGGGGACACAATCAGCCCCAGCATTTT
v_gene: TRBV19; abundance: NA; d_gene: TRBD1; j_gene: TRBJ1-4; CDR3aa: CASSRQGIFATNEKLFF; CDR3nt: TGTGCCAGTAGTAGACAGGGAATCTTTGCAACTAATGAAAAACTGTTTTTT
v_gene: TRBV11-2; abundance: once; d_gene: TRBD1; j_gene: TRBJ1-2; CDR3aa: CASSFRQGSVVDYGYTF; CDR3nt: TGTGCCAGCAGCTTTAGACAGGGCTCCGTTGTGGACTATGGCTACACCTTC
v_gene: TRBV6-1; abundance: NA; d_gene: NA; j_gene: TRBJ2-2; CDR3aa: CASREGLTTGELFF; CDR3nt: TGTGCCAGCAGAGAGGGACTTACCACCGGGGAGCTGTTTTTT
v_gene: TRBV28; abundance: NA; d_gene: NA; j_gene: TRBJ1-2; CDR3aa: CASSFVDLYGYTF; CDR3nt: TGTGCCAGCAGTTTTGTGGACCTCTATGGCTACACCTTC
v_gene: TRBV2; abundance: NA; d_gene: NA; j_gene: TRBJ2-1; CDR3aa: CASSKNGPYNEQFF; CDR3nt: TGTGCCAGCAGTAAGAATGGCCCCTACAATGAGCAGTTCTTC
v_gene: TRBV25-1; abundance: NA; d_gene: NA; j_gene: TRBJ2-7; CDR3aa: CASSARGRFEQYF; CDR3nt: TGTGCCAGCAGTGCCAGGGGGAGGTTCGAGCAGTACTTC
v_gene: TRBV25-1; abundance: NA; d_gene: NA; j_gene: TRBJ2-2; CDR3aa: CASSEVPASRNTGELFF; CDR3nt: TGTGCCAGCAGTGAAGTCCCCGCGTCCCGGAACACCGGGGAGCTGTTTTTT
v_gene: TRBV7-8; abundance: NA; d_gene: NA; j_gene: TRBJ2-7; CDR3aa: CASSYTRDFSYEQYF; CDR3nt: TGTGCCAGCAGTTACACCCGGGACTTCTCCTACGAGCAGTACTTC
v_gene: TRBV19; abundance: NA; d_gene: TRBD1; j_gene: TRBJ1-2; CDR3aa: CASTAPGQGISYGYTF; CDR3nt: TGTGCCAGTACCGCGCCGGGACAGGGGATTAGCTATGGCTACACCTTC